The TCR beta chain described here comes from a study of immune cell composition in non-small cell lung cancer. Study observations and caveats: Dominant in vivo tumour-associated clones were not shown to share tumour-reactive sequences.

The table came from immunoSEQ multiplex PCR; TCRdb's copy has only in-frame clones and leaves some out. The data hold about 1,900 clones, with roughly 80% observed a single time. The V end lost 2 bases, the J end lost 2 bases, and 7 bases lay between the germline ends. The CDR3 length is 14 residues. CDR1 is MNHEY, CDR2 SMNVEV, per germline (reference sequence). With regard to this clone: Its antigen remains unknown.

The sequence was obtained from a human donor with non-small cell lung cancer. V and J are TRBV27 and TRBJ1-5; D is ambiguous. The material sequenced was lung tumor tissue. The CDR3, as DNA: TGTGCCAGCAGTTTACTGCCAGGCAATCAGCCCCAGCATTTT. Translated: CASSLLPGNQPQHF.